Following are 28 T cell receptor beta chains from one sample sequenced in a study of Ad26.COV2.S vaccination and SARS-CoV-2 variants. Specified treatment: 15 to 20 received Ad26.COV2.S at low or high dose, single or two shots; 5 received placebo; per-sample allocation not given. Collection of the samples took place on day 63 after the first injection of vaccine or placebo. Profiling relied on immunoSEQ multiplex PCR, and the TCRdb table lists in-frame clones only, not all of them. There are about 370,000 clones in the sample; approximately 91% occur only once, and roughly 3% lies in the top ten. The specimen comprised peripheral blood, sampled in a trial of Ad26.COV2.S vaccine versus placebo. These receptors were taken from a person aged 18-65 years who received the Ad26.COV2.S COVID-19 vaccine or a placebo.

The chain uses TRBV5-1 and TRBJ2-3; the D is unclear. The CDR3 has 14 residues. Germline V gives CDR1 SGHRS, CDR2 YFSETQ. V dropped 4 bases and J dropped 0 bases, with 9 bases sitting between them. CDR3 in DNA: TGCGCCAGCAGCCCCCAGCTTAGCACAGATACGCAGTATTTT. It encodes CASSPQLSTDTQYF. Variable domain in full (rest from reference TRBV5-1 and TRBJ2-3): KAGVTQTPRYLIKTRGQQVTLSCSPISGHRSVSWYQQTPGQGLQFLFEYFSETQRNKGNFPGRFSGRQFSNSRSEMNVSTLELGDSALYLCASSPQLSTDTQYFGPGTRLTVL.

The CDR3 coding sequence is TGTGCCAGCAGGGACAGGGTTAGCAATCAGCCCCAGCATTTT. Its translation: CASRDRVSNQPQHF. The rearrangement links TRBV2 to TRBJ1-5, with TRBD1 matching 8 bases. The CDR3 has 14 residues. Germline V CDR1 and CDR2: SNHLY, FYNNEI. Trimming removed 6 bases from V and 0 bases from J; junction bases left unmatched: 1. The complete variable domain, with remaining parts taken from reference TRBV2 and TRBJ1-5, reads EPEVTQTPSHQVTQMGQEVILRCVPISNHLYFYWYRQILGQKVEFLVSFYNNEISEKSEIFDDQFSVERPDGSNFTLKIRSTKLEDSAMYFCASRDRVSNQPQHFGDGTRLSIL.

This clone has only a few counts. This chain joins TRBV5-4 and TRBJ1-2; the match to TRBD1 covers 9 bases. Germline assignment: CDR1 SGHNT and CDR2 YYREEE (reference sequence). There are 17 residues in the CDR3. Germline trimming cut 0 bases from V and 0 bases from J; bases unmatched to any gene: 6. Written as DNA, the CDR3 is TGTGCCAGCAGCTTGGCCGGACAGGGGCACCCTAACTATGGCTACACCTTC. Residues: CASSLAGQGHPNYGYTF.

V gene TRBV19 combines with J gene TRBJ1-5, with TRBD1 identical over 9 bases. The CDR3 totals 15 residues. Germline CDR1 LNHDA, CDR2 SQIVND (reference sequence). V lost 5 bases, J lost 9 bases, and 11 bases stayed unmatched. This CDR3 is CASSFQDRGDWPQHF. The CDR3 coding sequence is TGTGCCAGTAGTTTTCAGGACAGGGGAGATTGGCCCCAGCATTTT.

The rearrangement joins TRBV9 to TRBJ1-1; D call uncertain. Germline V gene sequence: CDR1 SGDLS, CDR2 YYNGEE. The CDR3 loop spans 14 amino acids. V was trimmed by 4 bases and J by 0 bases, leaving 10 bases between them. CDR3 DNA: TGTGCCAGCAGCCCCCAGCCCCTGAACACTGAAGCTTTCTTT. Protein: CASSPQPLNTEAFF.

This chain connects TRBV5-1 to TRBJ1-1; weak D call: TRBD1 (5 bases). Between the trimmed V and J ends, which lost 2 bases and 1 base, there was a span of 12 bases. This CDR3 has 15 amino acids. Germline V gene sequence: CDR1 SGHRS, CDR2 YFSETQ. For the CDR3, the DNA is TGCGCCAGCAGCTTTCGTCCTGACAGGAACACTGAAGCTTTCTTT. It specifies CASSFRPDRNTEAFF.

The rearrangement joins TRBV15 to TRBJ1-2, with a weak D call TRBD1 (6 bases). V was shortened by 3 bases and J by 8 bases, with 19 bases between the two germline ends. The CDR3 sequence is 15 residues long. The germline V gene encodes CDR1 LNHNV and CDR2 YYDKDF (reference sequence). CDR3 in DNA: TGTGCCACCAGCAGGTACGACAGCACGCAGGGGGGCTACACCTTC. Protein: CATSRYDSTQGGYTF. Complete variable domain (other parts from reference TRBV15 and TRBJ1-2): DAMVIQNPRYQVTQFGKPVTLSCSQTLNHNVMYWYQQKSSQAPKLLFHYYDKDFNNEADTPDNFQSRRPNTSFCFLDIRSPGLGDTAMYLCATSRYDSTQGGYTFGSGTRLTVV.

This chain connects TRBV19 to TRBJ2-5, with 11 bases aligning to TRBD2. The V segment lost 3 bases and the J segment 2 bases; nucleotides outside the gene matches: 5. CDR3 length equals 16 residues. Per germline, CDR1 LNHDA and CDR2 SQIVND (reference sequence). The CDR3 here is CASSIRVAGGQETQYF. The CDR3 region has the DNA TGTGCCAGTAGTATTAGGGTAGCGGGGGGGCAAGAGACCCAGTACTTC.

The chain is built from TRBV5-6 and TRBJ2-5; D possibly corresponds to TRBD1 (5 bases). The V and J ends lost 0 bases and 5 bases respectively, with 11 bases between them. The CDR3 consists of 14 residues. CDR1 and CDR2 (germline): SGHDT, YYEEEE. The CDR3 loop reads CASSLGQGRETQYF. CDR3 in DNA: TGTGCCAGCAGCTTGGGTCAGGGTAGGGAGACCCAGTACTTC.

The chain has TRBV6-1 and TRBJ1-5; D is possibly TRBD1 (5 bases). CDR1 MNHNS and CDR2 SASEGT come from the germline V gene. CDR3 length: 14 amino acids. Trimming stripped 3 bases from V and 7 bases from J, with 13 bases between. Here the CDR3 reads CASSETVSWQPQHF. CDR3 nucleotide sequence: TGTGCCAGCAGTGAGACAGTTTCGTGGCAGCCCCAGCATTTT.

As to this clone: Other DNA sequences within the sample encode an identical CDR3. This rearrangement joins TRBV19 to TRBJ1-5; D remains ambiguous. Germline V gives CDR1 LNHDA, CDR2 SQIVND (reference sequence). The CDR3 length is 15 residues. V was shortened by 3 bases and J by 2 bases, with 11 bases between the two germline ends. CDR3 residues: CASSIWGRGNQPQHF. The CDR3 bases are TGTGCCAGTAGTATTTGGGGTAGGGGCAATCAGCCCCAGCATTTT.

This clone was seen once. V and J are TRBV11-3 and TRBJ2-3; D is unresolved. Per the germline V gene, CDR1 is SGHNT and CDR2 is YENEEA. This CDR3 has 12 amino acids. Trimming took off 5 bases at V and 1 base at J, with 4 bases between the two ends. CDR3 amino acids: CASSRGTDTQYF. CDR3 DNA sequence: TGTGCCAGCAGCCGGGGCACAGATACGCAGTATTTT. The full variable domain, completed using reference TRBV11-3 and TRBJ2-3, is EAGVVQSPRYKIIEKKQPVAFWCNPISGHNTLYWYLQNLGQGPELLIRYENEEAVDDSQLPKDRFSAERLKGVDSTLKIQPAELGDSAVYLCASSRGTDTQYFGPGTRLTVL.

V and J are TRBV6-1 and TRBJ1-5; D remains ambiguous. This CDR3 spans 12 amino acids. Looked up from germline, CDR1 is MNHNS and CDR2 is SASEGT. Deletions cut 1 base from V and 5 bases from J, with 3 bases between. CDR3 sequence reads: CASSEGYQPQHF. The CDR3 nucleotides are TGTGCCAGCAGTGAAGGTTATCAGCCCCAGCATTTT.

The V and J genes are TRBV3-1 (or the pseudogene TRBV3-2) and TRBJ1-6; D not certain. The CDR3 consists of 13 residues. Germline V lookup: CDR1 LGHDT, CDR2 YNNKEL (reference sequence). Trimming left V 0 bases short and J 9 bases short, with 6 bases between. The CDR3: CASSQEGASPLHF. CDR3 coding DNA: TGTGCCAGCAGCCAAGAAGGTGCTTCACCCCTCCACTTT.

This rearrangement joins TRBV29-1 to TRBJ2-7; perhaps D is TRBD1 or TRBD2 (6 bases each). Trimming pared 5 bases from V and 3 bases from J, leaving 14 bases between. CDR1 is SQVTM and CDR2 is ANQGSEA in the germline V gene. The CDR3 spans 13 residues. The CDR3 loop reads CSVRVGGGYEQYF. The CDR3 DNA sequence: TGCAGCGTTAGGGTCGGGGGCGGCTACGAGCAGTACTTC.

This clone was seen more than once but under ten times. The chain recombines TRBV3-1 (or the pseudogene TRBV3-2) with TRBJ1-3, with D unclear. The CDR3 is 14 residues long. Trimming took off 4 bases at V and 0 bases at J, with 7 bases between the two ends. Germline lookup yields CDR1 LGHDT and CDR2 YNNKEL (reference sequence). This CDR3 is CASSLVRSGNTIYF. The CDR3 nucleotides are TGTGCCAGCAGCCTGGTCCGCTCTGGAAACACCATATATTTT.

The chain combines TRBV5-6 with TRBJ2-2; possible D gene TRBD2, 6 bases. Germline V gene lookup returns CDR1 SGHDT and CDR2 YYEEEE. The CDR3 spans 13 residues. The V and J ends lost 4 bases and 5 bases respectively, with 9 bases between them. The CDR3 nucleotides read TGTGCCAGCAGCAACGCGGGGACCGGGGAGCTGTTTTTT. It yields the protein CASSNAGTGELFF.

The sample holds one count of this clone. The J gene is TRBJ2-3, the V gene TRBV5-6; TRBD1 aligns across 7 bases. The CDR3 has 16 amino acids. Per germline, CDR1 SGHDT and CDR2 YYEEEE. After removal of 5 bases from V and 2 bases from J, the junction contained 11 bases not matched to a gene. CDR3 amino acids: CASSPTGAEITDTQYF. CDR3 sequence (DNA): TGTGCCAGCAGTCCCACAGGGGCAGAGATCACAGATACGCAGTATTTT.

The table lists this clone with a few counts. The chain couples TRBV7-9 to TRBJ2-3; no clear D gene. Germline loops: CDR1 SEHNR, CDR2 FQNEAQ (reference sequence). Trimming removed 5 bases at V and 2 bases at J, with 2 bases between. The CDR3 totals 11 residues. CDR3 sequence (DNA): TGTGCCAGCAGCACCACAGATACGCAGTATTTT. Its translation is CASSTTDTQYF.

Here the CDR3 reads CASSFAEYPYGYTF. CDR3 bases: TGCGCCAGCAGCTTCGCAGAATATCCCTATGGCTACACCTTC. The chain is built from TRBV5-1 and TRBJ1-2; D not resolved. CDR1 is SGHRS, CDR2 YFSETQ, per germline. The CDR3 is 14 amino acids. The germline V and J ends were trimmed by 2 bases and 4 bases, with 12 bases remaining between them.

CDR3 nucleotide sequence: TGTGCCTGGAGTCTAGGAACTAATGAAAAACTGTTTTTT. It codes for CAWSLGTNEKLFF. V and J are TRBV30 and TRBJ1-4, with D unclear. CDR1 is GTSNPN, CDR2 SVGIG, per germline (reference sequence). This CDR3 comprises 13 residues. Between the trimmed V and J ends, which lost 2 bases and 1 base, there was a span of 5 bases.

J is TRBJ2-3 and V is TRBV11-2, with 13 nucleotides matching TRBD2. Germline-derived CDR1 and CDR2 are SGHAT and FQNNGV. The CDR3 totals 18 residues. Unmatched junction bases numbered 10, after V lost 5 bases and J lost 2 bases. The CDR3 bases are TGTGCCAGCAGCCTGGGGGTGGGGACTAGCGGGGACACAGATACGCAGTATTTT. The encoded protein is CASSLGVGTSGDTDTQYF.

This sequence joins TRBV2 and TRBJ2-7, with D possibly being TRBD1 (6 bases). The germline V gene encodes CDR1 SNHLY and CDR2 FYNNEI. V lost 6 bases, J lost 2 bases, and 20 bases lay in between. The CDR3 totals 16 residues. DNA of the CDR3: TGTGCCAGCAGCGCCCCTGTGGGGGCCCCAACCTACGAGCAGTACTTC. It encodes CASSAPVGAPTYEQYF.

The rearrangement joins TRBV19 to TRBJ1-2, with D hard to call. The CDR3 sequence is 10 residues long. Trimming stripped 4 bases from V and 3 bases from J, with 0 bases between. Germline CDR1 is LNHDA and CDR2 is SQIVND (reference sequence). Written as DNA, the CDR3 is TGTGCCAGTAGTAACTATGGCTACACCTTC. Encoded protein: CASSNYGYTF.

Only a few counts were recorded for this clone. The V gene is TRBV7-9, the J gene TRBJ1-2, with D perhaps TRBD1 (5 bases). Trimming removed 3 bases from V and 8 bases from J, with 13 bases in between. The CDR3 has 13 residues. The germline V gene encodes CDR1 SEHNR and CDR2 FQNEAQ (reference sequence). For the CDR3, the DNA is TGTGCCAGCAGCTTTAATGTCAGGGAAGGCTACACCTTC. Its protein product is CASSFNVREGYTF.

In nucleotides, the CDR3 is TGTGCCAGCAGGATCCGGGGGGACTATAGCAATCAGCCCCAGCATTTT. Encoded protein: CASRIRGDYSNQPQHF. The V and J genes are TRBV27 and TRBJ1-5, with D perhaps matching TRBD1 (5 bases). Germline CDR1 MNHEY, CDR2 SMNVEV (reference sequence). This CDR3 contains 16 residues. V dropped 6 bases and J dropped 0 bases, with 15 bases sitting between them.

The chain recombines TRBV29-1 with TRBJ1-3, with D possibly TRBD1 on 5 matching bases. V lost 2 bases to trimming and J lost 0 bases, with 11 bases between them. CDR1 and CDR2 (germline): SQVTM, ANQGSEA. CDR3 size: 15 residues. The CDR3 loop is CSVETDNISGNTIYF. As DNA, the CDR3 is TGCAGCGTTGAAACGGACAACATCTCTGGAAACACCATATATTTT.

Points on this clone: This same CDR3 is encoded by further DNA sequences in the sample. The V call is TRBV4-3, the J call TRBJ1-1; the D is unclear. The CDR3 has 13 amino acids. Trimming took 0 bases from V and 2 from J, leaving 4 bases between them. The germline V gene has CDR1 LGHNA and CDR2 YSLEER. The CDR3: CASSQDRNTEAFF. DNA for the CDR3: TGCGCCAGCAGCCAAGACCGAAACACTGAAGCTTTCTTT.